These 25 T cell receptor beta chains were all obtained from the same sample, sequenced in a study of shared clonotypes between healthy human individuals. Some clones are missing from TCRdb's copy, which holds only in-frame ones; the method was immunoSEQ multiplex PCR. The sample has hundreds of thousands of clones, roughly 95% seen once. CD45RO negativity and positive selection for CCR7 defined naive CD8 cells, a population that excluded terminally differentiated effector memory CD45RA+ cells. Sequencing used naive CD8+ T cells sorted from blood. The origin of the receptors is a young woman in good health.

V is TRBV5-8 and J is TRBJ1-1, with D perhaps matching TRBD1 (6 bases). The germline gives CDR1 SGHTS, CDR2 YDEGEE. There are 15 residues in the CDR3. V shed 0 bases and J shed 5 bases, with 14 bases lying between them. The CDR3 reads CASSLGRGLGTEAFF. The DNA of the CDR3 is TGTGCCAGCAGCTTGGGTCGGGGGCTCGGGACTGAAGCTTTCTTT.

V and J are TRBV28 and TRBJ2-7, with 12 bases identical to TRBD2. With 3 bases clipped from V and 2 bases from J, the junction kept 5 bases outside the gene matches. Looked up from germline, CDR1 is MDHEN and CDR2 is SYDVKM. The CDR3 length is 16 residues. CDR3 coding DNA: TGTGCCAGCAGTTTTCCGACTAGCGGGGGAACCTACGAGCAGTACTTC. It codes for CASSFPTSGGTYEQYF. The variable domain in full, completed from reference TRBV28 and TRBJ2-7, reads DVKVTQSSRYLVKRTGEKVFLECVQDMDHENMFWYRQDPGLGLRLIYFSYDVKMKEKGDIPEGYSVSREKKERFSLILESASTNQTSMYLCASSFPTSGGTYEQYFGPGTRLTVT.

This clone was seen a few times. The CDR3 spells CAWSGTGSFNQPQHF. The CDR3 DNA sequence: TGTGCCTGGAGTGGGACAGGGAGTTTCAATCAGCCCCAGCATTTT. The chain recombines TRBV30 with TRBJ1-5, with 8 bases aligning to TRBD1. Germline CDR1 is GTSNPN and CDR2 is SVGIG (reference sequence). V gave up 1 base and J gave up 3 bases; unmatched junction bases: 5. This CDR3 has 15 amino acids.

The gene calls are TRBV4-1 and TRBJ2-2; no firm D call. The ends were cut back, 1 base at V and 6 bases at J, with 12 bases in the middle. The germline V gene has CDR1 MGHRA and CDR2 YSYEKL. CDR3 length: 15 residues. CDR3 region: CASSQAPSRAGELFF. The CDR3 coding sequence is TGCGCCAGCAGCCAAGCTCCCAGTCGGGCCGGGGAGCTGTTTTTT.

V gene TRBV5-4 combines with J gene TRBJ2-1; 9 nucleotides match TRBD1. The length of the CDR3 is 14 residues. Germline V gives CDR1 SGHNT, CDR2 YYREEE (reference sequence). The junction had 4 bases not matched to a gene; V was cut back by 3 bases and J by 6 bases. The CDR3 sequence: CASSYDRGSNEQFF. For the CDR3, the DNA is TGTGCCAGCAGCTACGACAGGGGGAGCAATGAGCAGTTCTTC.

The chain recombines TRBV5-4 with TRBJ1-1; D is ambiguous. CDR1 is SGHNT, CDR2 YYREEE, per germline (reference sequence). CDR3 length equals 11 residues. V was clipped by 3 bases and J by 7 bases, with 7 bases between them. In nucleotides, the CDR3 is TGTGCCAGCAGCTCGATCAGTGAAGCTTTCTTT. Amino acids: CASSSISEAFF.

This clone has just one count. V and J are TRBV5-6 and TRBJ1-1; 8 bases align to TRBD1. J was trimmed by 6 bases and V by 4 bases; bases with no gene match: 5. Germline V gene sequence: CDR1 SGHDT, CDR2 YYEEEE. This CDR3 is 13 amino acids long. This CDR3 is CASSPTGGPEAFF. The CDR3 region has the DNA TGTGCCAGCAGCCCTACAGGGGGACCTGAAGCTTTCTTT.

The V call is TRBV27, the J call TRBJ2-2; 8 positions agree with TRBD2. Germline V gene data show CDR1 as MNHEY and CDR2 as SMNVEV (reference sequence). The CDR3 sequence is 16 residues long. V dropped 6 bases and J dropped 8; count of bases not matched to a gene: 14. The CDR3 protein is CASRSEPGLVLGELFF. CDR3 coding DNA: TGTGCCAGCAGAAGTGAGCCGGGACTAGTGTTGGGGGAGCTGTTTTTT.

The rearrangement joins TRBV27 to TRBJ1-2; 8 bases fit TRBD1. The CDR3 has 14 residues. Germline-derived CDR1 and CDR2 are MNHEY and SMNVEV (reference sequence). V shed 4 bases, J shed 6 bases, and the junction held 7 bases outside the gene matches. The CDR3 DNA follows: TGTGCCAGCAGTTATTTCCAGGGGGCGGATGGCTACACCTTC. Its translation: CASSYFQGADGYTF.

The chain uses TRBV7-2 and TRBJ1-1; D call uncertain. CDR3 length equals 17 residues. The germline V gene has CDR1 SGHTA and CDR2 FQGNSA. V lost 4 bases and J 1 base, leaving 19 bases between the germline ends. CDR3 in amino acids: CASSSPPRKRWNTEAFF. DNA of the CDR3: TGTGCCAGCAGCTCACCACCCAGAAAGCGATGGAACACTGAAGCTTTCTTT.

The J gene is TRBJ1-2, the V gene TRBV6-4, with 9 bases lining up with TRBD1. With V trimmed by 3 bases and J by 7 bases, 6 bases remained unmatched. CDR3 length equals 14 residues. Germline CDR1 is MRHNA and CDR2 is SNTAGT. DNA of the CDR3: TGTGCCAGCAGTGAACCTGGGACAGGGATTGGCTACACCTTC. Translation: CASSEPGTGIGYTF.

CDR3 DNA sequence: TGTGCCAGCAGCTTAGGGGTCGGAGACTACGAGCAGTACTTC. This encodes CASSLGVGDYEQYF. This rearrangement joins TRBV11-2 to TRBJ2-7; D is unresolved. Germline V lookup: CDR1 SGHAT, CDR2 FQNNGV. Deletions cut 1 base from V and 3 bases from J, with 10 bases between. The length of the CDR3 is 14 residues.

The chain employs TRBV28 and TRBJ1-5; no definite D call. Germline-derived CDR1 and CDR2 are MDHEN and SYDVKM. The CDR3 consists of 14 residues. The V end lost 6 bases, the J end lost 7 bases, and 16 bases lay between the germline ends. Written as DNA, the CDR3 is TGTGCCAGCAGCACTAGGGAGCTCAACCAGCCCCAGCATTTT. Its protein is CASSTRELNQPQHF.

This chain joins TRBV19 and TRBJ2-1, with D maybe TRBD2 (6 bases). The CDR3 totals 13 residues. Germline CDR1 is LNHDA and CDR2 is SQIVND (reference sequence). V was shortened by 4 bases and J by 4 bases, with 8 bases between the two germline ends. The CDR3 nucleotides are TGTGCCAGTAGTAGCGGGATGTACAATGAGCAGTTCTTC. Residues: CASSSGMYNEQFF.

The rearrangement uses TRBV27 and TRBJ2-3, with 11 positions matching TRBD2. The CDR3 extends over 16 amino acids. The trim removed 0 bases at V and 6 bases at J, leaving 5 bases unmatched. CDR1 MNHEY and CDR2 SMNVEV come from the germline V gene (reference sequence). In DNA form, the CDR3 reads TGTGCCAGCAGTTTATCGACTAGCGGGGCCGCGGATACGCAGTATTTT. Its protein product is CASSLSTSGAADTQYF.

J is TRBJ2-2 and V is TRBV7-9; no definite D call. The germline CDR1 and CDR2 sequences are SEHNR and FQNEAQ (reference sequence). The germline V and J ends were trimmed by 8 bases and 4 bases, with 14 bases remaining between them. The CDR3 spans 14 residues. CDR3 sequence reads: CASAETRATGELFF. The CDR3, as DNA: TGTGCCAGCGCGGAAACAAGGGCCACCGGGGAGCTGTTTTTT.

This clone was picked up a small number of times. Other DNA variants within this sample encode the same CDR3. The chain is built from TRBV27 and TRBJ1-5; D is uncertain. V shed 2 bases and J shed 2 bases, with 7 bases lying between them. Germline CDR1 reads MNHEY; CDR2 reads SMNVEV (reference sequence). The length of the CDR3 is 14 residues. CDR3 nucleotide sequence: TGTGCCAGCAGTTTAACCGGGGGCAATCAGCCCCAGCATTTT. Translating it yields CASSLTGGNQPQHF.

Notes on this clone: Within the sample, other DNA sequences also encode this same CDR3. The chain is built from TRBV19 and TRBJ2-6; D not certain. The CDR3 sequence is 14 residues long. Trimming took 2 bases from V and 3 from J, leaving 5 bases between them. The germline CDR1 and CDR2 sequences are LNHDA and SQIVND (reference sequence). CDR3 residues: CASSILGGANVLTF. The CDR3, as DNA: TGTGCCAGTAGTATATTGGGTGGGGCCAACGTCCTGACTTTC.

This clone was seen more than once but under ten times. The V and J genes are TRBV27 and TRBJ1-2, with D perhaps matching TRBD1 (6 bases). The V and J ends lost 6 bases and 6 bases respectively, with 11 bases between them. The CDR3 consists of 12 residues. Germline CDR1 MNHEY, CDR2 SMNVEV (reference sequence). CDR3 coding DNA: TGTGCCAGCAGGCAAGGGGGACATGGCTACACCTTC. Translated, it gives CASRQGGHGYTF.

This chain connects TRBV13 to TRBJ2-5; 8 bases map to TRBD2. CDR3 size: 16 residues. The V segment lost 1 base and the J segment 5 bases; nucleotides outside the gene matches: 9. CDR1 is PRHDT and CDR2 is FYEKMQ in the germline V gene (reference sequence). The CDR3 DNA reads TGTGCCAGCAGCTTAGATCGGGAGGGCCCCCTGGAGACCCAGTACTTC. Translation gives CASSLDREGPLETQYF.

As concerns this clone: The same CDR3 also results from other DNA sequences found in this sample. The gene calls are TRBV5-4 and TRBJ1-1; D unclear. Germline V gene data show CDR1 as SGHNT and CDR2 as YYREEE (reference sequence). V was clipped by 4 bases and J by 2 bases, with 9 bases between them. The CDR3 contains 13 residues. CDR3 DNA sequence: TGTGCCAGCAGCCCAGCAGGCAACACTGAAGCTTTCTTT. This encodes CASSPAGNTEAFF.

Turning to this clone: A much larger clone lies a single base off, so this may be a read error. This rearrangement joins TRBV13 to TRBJ2-7; unclear D gene. Trimming took 1 base from V and 4 from J, leaving 2 bases between them. Germline CDR1 reads PRHDT; CDR2 reads FYEKMQ (reference sequence). CDR3 size: 11 residues. This CDR3 is CASSLVYEQYF. CDR3 DNA sequence: TGTGCCAGCAGCTTAGTGTACGAGCAGTACTTC.

This clone was counted between two and nine times. The DNA for the CDR3 is TGTGCCAGCAGTGAAGCCCAGGGGGGGACTAGCGGGATGGAAGACTACGAGCAGTACTTC. Its protein product is CASSEAQGGTSGMEDYEQYF. The V gene is TRBV6-1, the J gene TRBJ2-7, with 13 positions matching TRBD2. The V and J ends lost 0 bases and 3 bases, in that order; junction bases with no gene match: 14. The germline gives CDR1 MNHNS, CDR2 SASEGT. This CDR3 spans 20 amino acids.

The rearrangement uses TRBV7-6 and TRBJ2-5, with 16 bases lining up with TRBD2. Germline assignment: CDR1 SGHVS and CDR2 FNYEAQ. Trimming cost V 4 bases and J 2 bases; bases outside gene matches: 1. This CDR3 is built from 16 residues. In DNA form, the CDR3 reads TGTGCCAGCAGCTCGGGACTAGCGGGAGGGCAAGAGACCCAGTACTTC. Amino acids: CASSSGLAGGQETQYF.

This chain connects TRBV21-1 to TRBJ2-7; the tabulated D call, TRBD1, remains unverified against the DNA. TRBV21-1 is a pseudogene segment. This CDR3 region has 17 residues. DNA of the CDR3: TGTGCCAGCAGCAAAGGATGTCAGGCCCAGAAGCCTTCCGAGCAGTACTTC. Translating it yields CASSKGCQAQKPSEQYF.